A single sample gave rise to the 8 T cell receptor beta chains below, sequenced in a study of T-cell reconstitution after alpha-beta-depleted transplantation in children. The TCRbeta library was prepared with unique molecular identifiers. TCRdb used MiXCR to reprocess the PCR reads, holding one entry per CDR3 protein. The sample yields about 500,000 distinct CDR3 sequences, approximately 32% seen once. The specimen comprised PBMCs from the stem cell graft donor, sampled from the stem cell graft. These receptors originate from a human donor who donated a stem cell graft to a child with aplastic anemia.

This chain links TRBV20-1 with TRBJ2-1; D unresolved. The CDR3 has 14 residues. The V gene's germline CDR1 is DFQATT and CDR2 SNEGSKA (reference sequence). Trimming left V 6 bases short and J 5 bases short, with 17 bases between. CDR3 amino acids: CSAPFVFRDNEQFF. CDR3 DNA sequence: TGCAGTGCACCCTTTGTTTTCCGGGACAATGAGCAGTTCTTC.

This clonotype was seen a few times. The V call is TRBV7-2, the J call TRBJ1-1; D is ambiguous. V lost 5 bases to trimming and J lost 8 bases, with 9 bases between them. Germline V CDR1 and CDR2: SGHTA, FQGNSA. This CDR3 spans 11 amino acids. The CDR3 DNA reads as TGTGCCAGCAGCCGCGGGCGGGAAGCTTTCTTT. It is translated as CASSRGREAFF.

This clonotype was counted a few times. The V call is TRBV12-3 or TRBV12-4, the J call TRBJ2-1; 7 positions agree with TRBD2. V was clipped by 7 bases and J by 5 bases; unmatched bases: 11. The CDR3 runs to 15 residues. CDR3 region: CASIIWRERNNEQFF. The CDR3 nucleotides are TGTGCCAGCATTATATGGCGGGAGCGGAACAATGAGCAGTTCTTC.

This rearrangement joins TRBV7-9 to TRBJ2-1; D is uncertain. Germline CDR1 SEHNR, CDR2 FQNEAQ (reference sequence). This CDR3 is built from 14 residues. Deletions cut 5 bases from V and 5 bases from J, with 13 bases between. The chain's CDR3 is CASSGPRTNNEQFF. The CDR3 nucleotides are TGTGCCAGCAGCGGACCTAGAACCAACAATGAGCAGTTCTTC.

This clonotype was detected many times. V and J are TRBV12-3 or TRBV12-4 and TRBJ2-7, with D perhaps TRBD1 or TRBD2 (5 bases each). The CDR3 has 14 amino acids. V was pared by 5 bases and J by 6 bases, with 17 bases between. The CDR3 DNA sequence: TGTGCCAGCAGTGTGCCGGGGACCCGCGGCGAGCAGTACTTC. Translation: CASSVPGTRGEQYF.

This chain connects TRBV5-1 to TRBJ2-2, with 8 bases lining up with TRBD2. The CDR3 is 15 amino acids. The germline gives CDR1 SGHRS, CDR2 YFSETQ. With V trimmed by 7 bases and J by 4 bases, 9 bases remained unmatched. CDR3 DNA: TGCGCCAGCGGGGAGACTAGCGACATCACCGGGGAGCTGTTTTTT. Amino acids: CASGETSDITGELFF.

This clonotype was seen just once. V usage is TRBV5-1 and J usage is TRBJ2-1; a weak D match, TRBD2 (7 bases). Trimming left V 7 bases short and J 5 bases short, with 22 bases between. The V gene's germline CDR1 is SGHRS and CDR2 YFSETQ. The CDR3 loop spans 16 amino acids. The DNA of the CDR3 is TGCGCCAGCCACAAGGCTAGTGGGAGGGGGAACAATGAGCAGTTCTTC. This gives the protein CASHKASGRGNNEQFF.

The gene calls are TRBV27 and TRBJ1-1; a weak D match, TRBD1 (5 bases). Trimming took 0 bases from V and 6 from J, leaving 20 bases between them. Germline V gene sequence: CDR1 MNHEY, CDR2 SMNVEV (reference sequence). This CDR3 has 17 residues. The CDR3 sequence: CASSLSAGLWVKSEAFF. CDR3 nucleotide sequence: TGTGCCAGCAGTTTATCAGCAGGGCTTTGGGTAAAATCTGAAGCTTTCTTT.